Shown below are 28 T cell receptor beta chains from a single sample sequenced in a study of human thymus T cells. Resections from corrective heart surgery provided thymus tissue. Here immunoSEQ multiplex PCR was the method, and the copy in TCRdb shows in-frame clones only, minus some. The sample holds more than 70,000 clones, 96% seen once. Sequences were obtained from thymus tissue. The origin of the receptors is a boy under two years old with a congenital heart defect but otherwise immunologically healthy.

This chain joins TRBV29-1 and TRBJ2-5, with D unclear. Germline loops: CDR1 SQVTM, CDR2 ANQGSEA. This CDR3 comprises 13 residues. V was cut by 3 bases and J by 5 bases, with 13 bases left in between. The CDR3 DNA is TGCAGCGTTGATCTAGTACTCGGGGAGACCCAGTACTTC. Translated: CSVDLVLGETQYF. The full variable domain, in which reference TRBV29-1 and TRBJ2-5 provide the parts outside the CDR3, is SAVISQKPSRDICQRGTSLTIQCQVDSQVTMMFWYRQQPGQSLTLIATANQGSEATYESGFVIDKFPISRPNLTFSTLTVSNMSPEDSSIYLCSVDLVLGETQYFGPGTRLLVL.

The rearrangement joins TRBV21-1 to TRBJ2-3; the table names TRBD2, a call not compared with the DNA. TRBV21-1 is labeled a pseudogene. This CDR3 contains 15 residues. The DNA for the CDR3 is TGTGCCAGCAGCGAAGGGGGGGGATATACAGATACGCAGTATTTT. It codes for CASSEGGGYTDTQYF.

This chain connects TRBV4-2 to TRBJ2-7; tentative D call: TRBD1 (6 bases). CDR1 is LGHNA and CDR2 is YNFKEQ in the germline V gene. CDR3 length: 19 amino acids. Deletions cut 5 bases from V and 4 bases from J, with 30 bases between. CDR3 amino acids: CASSYKDRGLGTKPYEQYF. The CDR3 coding sequence is TGTGCCAGCAGCTACAAGGACAGAGGGCTGGGTACCAAACCGTACGAGCAGTACTTC.

V is TRBV5-6 and J is TRBJ2-3; 7 bases agree with TRBD1. Losses at the gene ends were 2 bases for V and 2 bases for J; bases not matched to a gene: 8. CDR1 and CDR2 (germline): SGHDT, YYEEEE. This CDR3 has 16 residues. This CDR3 reads CASSFARDSNTDTQYF. The DNA of the CDR3 is TGTGCCAGCAGCTTTGCCCGGGACAGCAACACAGATACGCAGTATTTT. The full variable domain, its missing parts supplied by reference TRBV5-6 and TRBJ2-3, is DAGVTQSPTHLIKTRGQQVTLRCSPKSGHDTVSWYQQALGQGPQFIFQYYEEEERQRGNFPDRFSGHQFPNYSSELNVNALLLGDSALYLCASSFARDSNTDTQYFGPGTRLTVL.

The chain uses TRBV29-1 and TRBJ1-2; TRBD1 aligns across 9 bases. V shed 6 bases, J shed 7 bases, and the junction held 12 bases outside the gene matches. The CDR3 loop spans 14 amino acids. Germline CDR1 reads SQVTM; CDR2 reads ANQGSEA. The CDR3 reads CSVYTGGAGPGYTF. As DNA, the CDR3 is TGCAGCGTATATACAGGGGGCGCGGGCCCTGGCTACACCTTC.

The genes are TRBV27 and TRBJ2-1, with D perhaps TRBD1 (5 bases). In germline, CDR1 is MNHEY, CDR2 SMNVEV (reference sequence). This CDR3 region has 16 residues. V gave up 4 bases and J gave up 6 bases, with 19 bases separating them. The CDR3 region has the DNA TGTGCCAGCAGTTCCCCATCACAGGTTTTCTCCAATGAGCAGTTCTTC. Residues: CASSSPSQVFSNEQFF.

CDR3 loop: CASSQVLESPEQFF. Here the CDR3 DNA reads TGTGCCAGCAGCCAAGTACTAGAATCGCCTGAGCAGTTCTTC. This chain uses TRBV14 with TRBJ2-1; TRBD2 might be the D (5 bases). Germline assignment: CDR1 SGHDN and CDR2 FVKESK. The CDR3 contains 14 residues. Trimming pared 1 base from V and 9 bases from J, leaving 13 bases between.

The chain has TRBV6-4 and TRBJ2-1, with 8 positions matching TRBD2. CDR3 length equals 14 residues. The germline V gene encodes CDR1 MRHNA and CDR2 SNTAGT. V lost 5 bases to trimming and J lost 7 bases; unmatched junction nucleotides: 7. CDR3 residues: CASSKAGAVNEQFF. The CDR3 region has the DNA TGTGCCAGCAGTAAAGCGGGAGCTGTGAATGAGCAGTTCTTC.

This rearrangement joins TRBV19 to TRBJ2-4; the match to TRBD2 covers 12 bases. The CDR3 spans 17 residues. V shed 5 bases, J shed 3 bases, and the junction held 8 bases outside the gene matches. Germline V gene lookup returns CDR1 LNHDA and CDR2 SQIVND (reference sequence). The CDR3 DNA reads as TGTGCCAGTAGTTCCGGAGGGGGACTAGCGGGCAAAAACATTCAGTACTTC. Its translation is CASSSGGGLAGKNIQYF.

The genes are TRBV4-2 and TRBJ2-7; the D gene is possibly TRBD1 (5 bases). The CDR3 runs to 16 residues. Germline lookup yields CDR1 LGHNA and CDR2 YNFKEQ. V gave up 0 bases and J gave up 3 bases, with 15 bases separating them. As DNA, the CDR3 is TGTGCCAGCAGCCAAGATCTAGGGGTAATGGTCTACGAGCAGTACTTC. This encodes CASSQDLGVMVYEQYF.

The V gene is TRBV5-1, the J gene TRBJ2-1, with 7 positions matching TRBD1. J was trimmed by 6 bases and V by 0 bases; bases with no gene match: 18. Per germline, CDR1 SGHRS and CDR2 YFSETQ. This CDR3 region has 19 residues. CDR3 residues: CASSLGGPDHDGQANEQFF. The CDR3 DNA reads as TGCGCCAGCAGCTTGGGGGGGCCAGATCATGACGGACAGGCCAATGAGCAGTTCTTC.

The V gene is TRBV5-6, the J gene TRBJ2-4; D is undetermined. V shed 2 bases and J shed 0 bases, with 9 bases lying between them. Germline CDR1 and CDR2: SGHDT and YYEEEE. This CDR3 region has 15 residues. This CDR3 reads CASSLGVAAKNIQYF. For the CDR3, the DNA is TGTGCCAGCAGCTTAGGCGTGGCAGCCAAAAACATTCAGTACTTC.

V gene TRBV4-1 combines with J gene TRBJ2-3, with D uncertain. Per germline, CDR1 MGHRA and CDR2 YSYEKL. Trimming pared 2 bases from V and 4 bases from J, leaving 7 bases between. The CDR3 has 13 residues. CDR3 sequence reads: CASSQIGSDTQYF. The CDR3 DNA reads as TGCGCCAGCAGCCAAATAGGGTCAGATACGCAGTATTTT.

V and J are TRBV5-1 and TRBJ2-6; 10 positions agree with TRBD1. J was trimmed by 2 bases and V by 2 bases; bases with no gene match: 10. The CDR3 length is 19 residues. The germline V gene encodes CDR1 SGHRS and CDR2 YFSETQ. The chain's CDR3 is CASSFPYRDRGPGANVLTF. The CDR3 DNA is TGCGCCAGCAGCTTTCCCTACCGGGACAGGGGACCTGGGGCCAACGTCCTGACTTTC. Full variable domain (outside the CDR3, taken from reference TRBV5-1 and TRBJ2-6): KAGVTQTPRYLIKTRGQQVTLSCSPISGHRSVSWYQQTPGQGLQFLFEYFSETQRNKGNFPGRFSGRQFSNSRSEMNVSTLELGDSALYLCASSFPYRDRGPGANVLTFGAGSRLTVL.

This sequence joins TRBV5-1 and TRBJ2-6; D is uncertain. The germline V and J ends were trimmed by 0 bases and 0 bases, with 10 bases remaining between them. There are 17 residues in the CDR3. Germline loops: CDR1 SGHRS, CDR2 YFSETQ. CDR3 coding DNA: TGCGCCAGCAGCTTGGCCCGGGTCCCCTCTGGGGCCAACGTCCTGACTTTC. As protein: CASSLARVPSGANVLTF.

This clone has just one count. The CDR3 loop reads CASSEGEGTIYF. The CDR3 bases are TGTGCCAGCAGCGAAGGGGAGGGCACCATATATTTT. This chain joins TRBV5-4 and TRBJ1-3; possible D gene TRBD1, 5 bases. Germline V gives CDR1 SGHNT, CDR2 YYREEE (reference sequence). The CDR3 loop spans 12 amino acids. Trimming took 4 bases from V and 9 from J, leaving 11 bases between them.

The chain uses TRBV28 and TRBJ2-4; 10 bases line up with TRBD1. The CDR3 consists of 16 residues. J lost 8 bases, V lost 5 bases, and 12 bases had no gene match. Germline V gene lookup returns CDR1 MDHEN and CDR2 SYDVKM. In DNA form, the CDR3 reads TGTGCCAGCAGTGTAGCCGGGACAGGGGAAATGGACATTCAGTACTTC. Amino acid sequence: CASSVAGTGEMDIQYF.

The rearrangement joins TRBV15 to TRBJ1-2; no reliable D call. The germline V gene has CDR1 LNHNV and CDR2 YYDKDF (reference sequence). V lost 3 bases, J lost 7 bases, and 9 bases lay in between. This CDR3 is built from 12 residues. CDR3 sequence (DNA): TGTGCCACCAGCAGCCTGCCTAGTGGCTACACCTTC. Translating it yields CATSSLPSGYTF. The full variable domain, in which reference TRBV15 and TRBJ1-2 provide the parts outside the CDR3, is DAMVIQNPRYQVTQFGKPVTLSCSQTLNHNVMYWYQQKSSQAPKLLFHYYDKDFNNEADTPDNFQSRRPNTSFCFLDIRSPGLGDTAMYLCATSSLPSGYTFGSGTRLTVV.

The genes are TRBV4-3 and TRBJ2-7; weak D call: TRBD1 (6 bases). V shed 0 bases and J shed 3 bases, with 21 bases lying between them. Germline V CDR1 and CDR2: LGHNA, YSLEER. CDR3 length equals 18 residues. CDR3 sequence: CASSQDYGTPLPLYEQYF. CDR3 DNA: TGCGCCAGCAGCCAAGACTACGGGACACCCCTACCCCTCTACGAGCAGTACTTC.

The CDR3 reads CASSLVLTSFRAHSTF. The CDR3 coding sequence is TGTGCCAGCAGCTTAGTTTTGACCTCGTTCAGGGCCCATTCCACCTTC. This chain connects TRBV11-2 to TRBJ1-2; D may be TRBD1 (5 bases). V lost 1 base and J 13 bases, leaving 25 bases between the germline ends. The germline CDR1 and CDR2 sequences are SGHAT and FQNNGV. The CDR3 is 16 amino acids. Together with reference TRBV11-2 and TRBJ1-2, the CDR3 gives the full variable domain: EAGVAQSPRYKIIEKRQSVAFWCNPISGHATLYWYQQILGQGPKLLIQFQNNGVVDDSQLPKDRFSAERLKGVDSTLKIQPAKLEDSAVYLCASSLVLTSFRAHSTFGSGTRLTVV.

The gene calls are TRBV15 and TRBJ2-7; D possibly corresponds to TRBD2 (6 bases). V was trimmed by 0 bases and J by 4 bases, leaving 16 bases between them. The CDR3 is made up of 16 amino acids. The germline CDR1 and CDR2 sequences are LNHNV and YYDKDF (reference sequence). The CDR3 DNA sequence: TGTGCCACCAGCAGAGATAAGGCGGGAAAGGTATACGAGCAGTACTTC. It encodes CATSRDKAGKVYEQYF.

This clone was seen once. CDR3 amino acids: CASSSRRDRYLYGYTF. CDR3 DNA sequence: TGTGCCAGCAGTTCGCGCCGGGACAGATACCTCTATGGCTACACCTTC. The chain combines TRBV28 with TRBJ1-2; 7 bases map to TRBD1. Trimming removed 4 bases from V and 4 bases from J; junction bases left unmatched: 12. The CDR3 loop spans 16 amino acids. CDR1 MDHEN and CDR2 SYDVKM come from the germline V gene.

This rearrangement joins TRBV20-1 to TRBJ2-7; no clear D gene. Germline V gene lookup returns CDR1 DFQATT and CDR2 SNEGSKA (reference sequence). V was shortened by 6 bases and J by 9 bases, with 15 bases between the two germline ends. The CDR3 is 11 amino acids. The CDR3 reads CSAQSQKGQYF. In nucleotides, the CDR3 is TGCAGTGCCCAGAGCCAGAAGGGGCAGTACTTC.

J is TRBJ2-7 and V is TRBV27; D unresolved. Germline assignment: CDR1 MNHEY and CDR2 SMNVEV (reference sequence). This CDR3 region has 13 residues. The germline V and J ends were trimmed by 0 bases and 9 bases, with 12 bases remaining between them. The CDR3 loop reads CASSLSAQVRQYF. CDR3 DNA sequence: TGTGCCAGCAGTTTATCCGCCCAGGTTAGGCAGTACTTC.

This chain joins TRBV30 and TRBJ2-7; 10 bases agree with TRBD1. The J segment lost 3 bases and the V segment lost 4 bases, leaving 3 bases of the junction unmatched. Germline CDR1 is GTSNPN and CDR2 is SVGIG (reference sequence). This CDR3 has 13 amino acids. CDR3 nucleotides: TGTGCCTGGACAGGACAGGGGGTCTACGAGCAGTACTTC. Amino acids: CAWTGQGVYEQYF.

This chain joins TRBV14 and TRBJ2-7; 9 bases match TRBD1. Germline values: CDR1 SGHDN, CDR2 FVKESK. The CDR3 runs 15 residues. Trimming removed 4 bases from V and 2 bases from J; junction bases left unmatched: 6. CDR3 coding DNA: TGTGCCAGCAGCCCAGGGACAGGGTTTACCTACGAGCAGTACTTC. This sequence encodes CASSPGTGFTYEQYF. The entire variable domain, with the rest obtained from reference TRBV14 and TRBJ2-7, is as follows: EAGVTQFPSHSVIEKGQTVTLRCDPISGHDNLYWYRRVMGKEIKFLLHFVKESKQDESGMPNNRFLAERTGGTYSTLKVQPAELEDSGVYFCASSPGTGFTYEQYFGPGTRLTVT.

This clone has only a few counts. The chain has TRBV5-1 and TRBJ1-6; a weak D match, TRBD1 (6 bases). Trimming pared 0 bases from V and 9 bases from J, leaving 19 bases between. The CDR3 length is 17 residues. Germline V lookup: CDR1 SGHRS, CDR2 YFSETQ. CDR3 amino acids: CASSLVPKQGMSSPLHF. CDR3 sequence (DNA): TGCGCCAGCAGCTTGGTACCCAAACAGGGAATGTCTTCACCCCTCCACTTT.

The V call is TRBV5-1, the J call TRBJ2-3, with TRBD1 matching over 9 bases. This CDR3 has 16 amino acids. In germline, CDR1 is SGHRS, CDR2 YFSETQ. V was pared by 4 bases and J by 1 base, with 7 bases of the junction left unmatched. As DNA, the CDR3 is TGCGCCAGCAGCCCGGAAGGGACAGGGCGCACAGATACGCAGTATTTT. It yields the protein CASSPEGTGRTDTQYF.